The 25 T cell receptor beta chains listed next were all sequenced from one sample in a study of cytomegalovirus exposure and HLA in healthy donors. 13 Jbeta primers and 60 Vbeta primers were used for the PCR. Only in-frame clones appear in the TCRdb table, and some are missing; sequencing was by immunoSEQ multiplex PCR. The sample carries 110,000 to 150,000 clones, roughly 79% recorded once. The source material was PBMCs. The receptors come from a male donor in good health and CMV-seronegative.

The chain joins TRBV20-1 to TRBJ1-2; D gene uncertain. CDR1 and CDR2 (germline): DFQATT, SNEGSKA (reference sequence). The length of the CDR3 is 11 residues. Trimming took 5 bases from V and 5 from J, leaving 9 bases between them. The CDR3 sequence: CSAVRNYGYTF. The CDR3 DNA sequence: TGCAGTGCTGTGAGGAATTATGGCTACACCTTC.

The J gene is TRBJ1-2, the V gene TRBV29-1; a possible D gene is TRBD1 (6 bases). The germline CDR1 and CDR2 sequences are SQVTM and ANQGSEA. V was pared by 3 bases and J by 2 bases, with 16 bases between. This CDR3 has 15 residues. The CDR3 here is CSVDGIQGPNYGYTF. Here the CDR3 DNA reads TGCAGCGTTGATGGAATCCAGGGGCCCAACTATGGCTACACCTTC.

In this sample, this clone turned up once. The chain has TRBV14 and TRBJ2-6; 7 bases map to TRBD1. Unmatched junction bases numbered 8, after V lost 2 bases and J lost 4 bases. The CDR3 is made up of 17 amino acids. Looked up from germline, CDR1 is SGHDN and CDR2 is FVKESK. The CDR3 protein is CASSQSIGGLGANVLTF. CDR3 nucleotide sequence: TGTGCCAGCAGCCAATCGATAGGGGGCCTAGGGGCCAACGTCCTGACTTTC.

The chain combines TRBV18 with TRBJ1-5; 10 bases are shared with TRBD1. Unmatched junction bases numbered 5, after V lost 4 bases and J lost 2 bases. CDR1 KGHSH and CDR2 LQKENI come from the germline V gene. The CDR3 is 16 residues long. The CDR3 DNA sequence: TGTGCCAGCTCACTATCCGGGACAGGGGGCAATCAGCCCCAGCATTTT. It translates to CASSLSGTGGNQPQHF.

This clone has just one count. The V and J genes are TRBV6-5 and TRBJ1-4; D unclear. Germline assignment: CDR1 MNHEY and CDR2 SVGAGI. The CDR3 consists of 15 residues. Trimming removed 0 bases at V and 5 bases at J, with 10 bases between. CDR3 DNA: TGTGCCAGCAGTTACTCGGGCCTGATAAATGAAAAACTGTTTTTT. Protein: CASSYSGLINEKLFF.

The chain's CDR3 is CASSLGQNTEAFF. The CDR3 DNA sequence: TGTGCCAGCAGCCTCGGACAGAACACTGAAGCTTTCTTT. The V call is TRBV6-5, the J call TRBJ1-1, with D possibly matching TRBD1 (5 bases). Germline V gene sequence: CDR1 MNHEY, CDR2 SVGAGI. The CDR3 has 13 residues. V lost 6 bases to trimming and J lost 1 base, with 9 bases between them.

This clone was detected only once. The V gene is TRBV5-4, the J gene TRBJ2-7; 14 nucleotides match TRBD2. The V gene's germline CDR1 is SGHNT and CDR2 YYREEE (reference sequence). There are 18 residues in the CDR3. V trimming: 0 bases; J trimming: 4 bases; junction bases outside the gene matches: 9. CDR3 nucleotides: TGTGCCAGCAGCTTGGGTCCCGGGACTAGCGGGAGTCGGTACGAGCAGTACTTC. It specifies CASSLGPGTSGSRYEQYF. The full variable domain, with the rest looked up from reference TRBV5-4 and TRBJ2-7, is ETGVTQSPTHLIKTRGQQVTLRCSSQSGHNTVSWYQQALGQGPQFIFQYYREEENGRGNFPPRFSGLQFPNYSSELNVNALELDDSALYLCASSLGPGTSGSRYEQYFGPGTRLTVT.

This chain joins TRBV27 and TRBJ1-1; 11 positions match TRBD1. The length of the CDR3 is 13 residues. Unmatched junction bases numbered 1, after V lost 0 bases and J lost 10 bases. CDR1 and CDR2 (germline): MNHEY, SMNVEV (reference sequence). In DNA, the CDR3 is TGTGCCAGCAGTTTATCGGGACAGGGGGGAGCTTTCTTT. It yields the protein CASSLSGQGGAFF.

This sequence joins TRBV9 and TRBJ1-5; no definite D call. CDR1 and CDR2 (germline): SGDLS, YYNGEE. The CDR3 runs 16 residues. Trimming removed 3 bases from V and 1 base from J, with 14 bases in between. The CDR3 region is CASSATGEPSNQPQHF. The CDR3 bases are TGTGCCAGCAGCGCCACGGGAGAGCCAAGCAATCAGCCCCAGCATTTT.

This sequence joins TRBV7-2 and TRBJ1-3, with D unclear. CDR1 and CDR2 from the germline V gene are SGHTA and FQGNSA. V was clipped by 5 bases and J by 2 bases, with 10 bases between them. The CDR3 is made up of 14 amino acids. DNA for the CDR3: TGTGCCAGCAGCCCTGCGGCTCCTGGAAACACCATATATTTT. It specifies CASSPAAPGNTIYF.

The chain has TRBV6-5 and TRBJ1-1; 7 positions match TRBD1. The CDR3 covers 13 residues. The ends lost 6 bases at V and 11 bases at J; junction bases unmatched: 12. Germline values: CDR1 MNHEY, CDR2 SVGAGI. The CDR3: CASSQGGGTGAFF. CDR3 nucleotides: TGTGCCAGCAGCCAAGGGGGCGGGACGGGGGCTTTCTTT.

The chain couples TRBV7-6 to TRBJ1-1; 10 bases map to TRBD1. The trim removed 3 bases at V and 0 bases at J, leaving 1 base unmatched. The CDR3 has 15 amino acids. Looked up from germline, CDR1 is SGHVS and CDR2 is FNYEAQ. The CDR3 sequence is CASSLGQGLNTEAFF. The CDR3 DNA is TGTGCCAGCAGCTTGGGACAGGGGCTGAACACTGAAGCTTTCTTT.

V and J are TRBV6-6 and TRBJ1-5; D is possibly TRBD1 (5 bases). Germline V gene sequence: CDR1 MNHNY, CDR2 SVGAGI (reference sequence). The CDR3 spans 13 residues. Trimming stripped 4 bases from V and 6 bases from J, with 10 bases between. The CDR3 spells CASSSGISQPQHF. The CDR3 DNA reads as TGTGCCAGCAGTTCAGGGATCAGTCAGCCCCAGCATTTT.

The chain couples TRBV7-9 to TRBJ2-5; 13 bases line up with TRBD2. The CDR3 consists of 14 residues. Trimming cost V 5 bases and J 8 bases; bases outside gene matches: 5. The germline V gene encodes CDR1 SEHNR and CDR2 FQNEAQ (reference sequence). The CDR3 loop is CASSKTSGGATQYF. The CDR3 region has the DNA TGTGCCAGCAGCAAAACTAGCGGGGGGGCAACCCAGTACTTC.

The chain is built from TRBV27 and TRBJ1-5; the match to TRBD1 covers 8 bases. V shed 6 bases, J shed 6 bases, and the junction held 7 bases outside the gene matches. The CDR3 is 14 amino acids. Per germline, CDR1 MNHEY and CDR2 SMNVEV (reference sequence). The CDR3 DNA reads TGTGCCAGCAGATCAGGGGGCGCAGGTCAGCCCCAGCATTTT. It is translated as CASRSGGAGQPQHF.

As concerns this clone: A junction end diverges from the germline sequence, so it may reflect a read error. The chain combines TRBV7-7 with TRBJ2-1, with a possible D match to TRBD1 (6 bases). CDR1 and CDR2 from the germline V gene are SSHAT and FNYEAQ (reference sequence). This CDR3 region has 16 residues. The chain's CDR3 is CASSPRGFSSYNEQFF. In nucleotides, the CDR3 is TGTGCTAGCAGTCCTAGGGGGTTCAGCTCCTACAATGAGCAGTTCTTC.

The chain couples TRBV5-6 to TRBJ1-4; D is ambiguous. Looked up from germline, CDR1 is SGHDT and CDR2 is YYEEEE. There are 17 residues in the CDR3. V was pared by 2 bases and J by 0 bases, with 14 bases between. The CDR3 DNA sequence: TGTGCCAGCAGCTTCCCCGGGATTGATGCAACTAATGAAAAACTGTTTTTT. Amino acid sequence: CASSFPGIDATNEKLFF.

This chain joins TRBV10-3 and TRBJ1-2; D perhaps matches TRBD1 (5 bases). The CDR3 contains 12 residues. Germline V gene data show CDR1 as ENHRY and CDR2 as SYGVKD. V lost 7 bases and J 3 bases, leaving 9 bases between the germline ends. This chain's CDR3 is CAINGGDYGYTF. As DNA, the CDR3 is TGTGCCATCAACGGAGGGGACTATGGCTACACCTTC.

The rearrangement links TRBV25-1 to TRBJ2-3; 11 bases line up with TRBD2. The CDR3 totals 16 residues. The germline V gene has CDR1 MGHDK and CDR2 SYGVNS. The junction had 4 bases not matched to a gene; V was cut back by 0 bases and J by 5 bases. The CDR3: CASSEYWLAGGDTQYF. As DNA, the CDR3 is TGTGCCAGCAGTGAATATTGGCTAGCGGGAGGAGATACGCAGTATTTT.

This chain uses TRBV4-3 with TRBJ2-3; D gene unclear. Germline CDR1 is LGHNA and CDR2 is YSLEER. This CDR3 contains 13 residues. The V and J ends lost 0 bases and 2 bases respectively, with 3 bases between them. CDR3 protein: CASSQEATDTQYF. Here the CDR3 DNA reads TGCGCCAGCAGCCAAGAGGCCACAGATACGCAGTATTTT.

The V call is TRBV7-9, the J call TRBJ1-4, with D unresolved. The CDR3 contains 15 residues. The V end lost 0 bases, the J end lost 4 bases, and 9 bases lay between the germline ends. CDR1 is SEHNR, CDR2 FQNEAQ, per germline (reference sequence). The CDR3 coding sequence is TGTGCCAGCAGCTTAGCAGGGAGCTATAATGAAAAACTGTTTTTT. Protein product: CASSLAGSYNEKLFF.

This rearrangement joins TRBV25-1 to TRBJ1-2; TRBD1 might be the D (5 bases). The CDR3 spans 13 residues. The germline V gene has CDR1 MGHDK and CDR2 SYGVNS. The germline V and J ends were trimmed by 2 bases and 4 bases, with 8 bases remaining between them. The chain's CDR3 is CASSEQGLYGYTF. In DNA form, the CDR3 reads TGTGCCAGCAGTGAACAGGGTCTCTATGGCTACACCTTC.

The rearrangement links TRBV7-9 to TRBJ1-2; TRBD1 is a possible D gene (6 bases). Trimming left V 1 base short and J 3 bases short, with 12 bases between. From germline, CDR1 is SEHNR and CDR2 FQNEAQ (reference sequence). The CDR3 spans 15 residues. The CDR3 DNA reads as TGTGCCAGCAGCTTAGTATCGGCAGGGGACTATGGCTACACCTTC. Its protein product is CASSLVSAGDYGYTF.

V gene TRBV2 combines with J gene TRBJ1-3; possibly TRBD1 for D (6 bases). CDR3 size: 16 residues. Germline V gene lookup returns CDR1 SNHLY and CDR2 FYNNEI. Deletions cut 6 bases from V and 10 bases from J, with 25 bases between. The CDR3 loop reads CASSRETGNNGETIYF. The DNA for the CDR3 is TGTGCCAGCAGCAGGGAAACAGGGAACAACGGAGAGACCATATATTTT.

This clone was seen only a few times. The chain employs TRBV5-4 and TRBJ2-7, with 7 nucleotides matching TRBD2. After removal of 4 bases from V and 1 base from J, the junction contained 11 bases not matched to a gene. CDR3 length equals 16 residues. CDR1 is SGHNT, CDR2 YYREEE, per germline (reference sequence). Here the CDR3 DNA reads TGTGCCAGCAGCGACTACGAGGGGACTATATCCTACGAGCAGTACTTC. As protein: CASSDYEGTISYEQYF. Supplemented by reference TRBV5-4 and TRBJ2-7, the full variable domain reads ETGVTQSPTHLIKTRGQQVTLRCSSQSGHNTVSWYQQALGQGPQFIFQYYREEENGRGNFPPRFSGLQFPNYSSELNVNALELDDSALYLCASSDYEGTISYEQYFGPGTRLTVT.